This T cell receptor beta chain was recovered during a study of blood T cell repertoires in COVID-19. Study as a whole: Samples taken during acute and convalescent COVID-19 were collected in the United States, Italy and Spain. Sample material is recorded as cDNA or gDNA derived from T cells, B-cell-depleted T cells, or PBMCs.

CDR1 is SGHRS, CDR2 YFSETQ, per germline. Trimming shortened V by 0 bases and J by 3 bases, and 7 bases separated the two germline ends. The CDR3 consists of 13 residues. Under the authors' procedure: Reference gene primer amplification yielded estimated nucleated cell counts. Some clones are missing from TCRdb's copy, which holds only in-frame ones; the method was immunoSEQ multiplex PCR. V and J calls plus clone size are reproduced from that table; the DNA served to infer D and trimming. The data contain 300,000 to 350,000 clones, approximately 90% of them singletons. Source material: peripheral blood. This TCR was recovered from a man in his late teens or twenties with active or convalescent COVID-19. The rearrangement joins TRBV5-1 to TRBJ2-7; D ambiguous. CDR3 amino acids: CASSLAQNYEQYF. The CDR3 DNA reads as TGCGCCAGCAGCTTGGCCCAGAACTACGAGCAGTACTTC.